One sample yielded the 5 T cell receptor beta chains listed below, sequenced in a study of blood T cell repertoires in COVID-19. The assay was immunoSEQ multiplex PCR, and TCRdb's table has in-frame clones only and misses some. The repertoire holds about 270,000 clones, roughly 88% seen once, with approximately 11% in the top ten. The sequenced material came from peripheral blood. The receptors shown here come from a woman in her seventies with acute or convalescent COVID-19.

This chain connects TRBV11-1 to TRBJ1-2, with D possibly matching TRBD1 (6 bases). The germline gives CDR1 SGHAT, CDR2 FQDESV (reference sequence). The V end lost 5 bases, the J end lost 5 bases, and 12 bases lay between the germline ends. This CDR3 is 13 amino acids long. This chain's CDR3 is CASSRPGQYGYTF. CDR3 DNA sequence: TGTGCCAGCAGCCGTCCAGGACAGTATGGCTACACCTTC.

This chain connects TRBV5-4 to TRBJ2-1; weak D call: TRBD2 (6 bases). The germline gives CDR1 SGHNT, CDR2 YYREEE (reference sequence). This CDR3 spans 12 amino acids. Trimming shortened V by 5 bases and J by 7 bases, and 10 bases separated the two germline ends. In DNA, the CDR3 is TGTGCCAGCAGGCTTGGGGGGAATGAGCAGTTCTTC. As protein: CASRLGGNEQFF.

The chain joins TRBV5-8 to TRBJ2-1; 10 nucleotides align to TRBD1. The V gene's germline CDR1 is SGHTS and CDR2 YDEGEE. This CDR3 spans 14 amino acids. V shed 3 bases and J 8 bases; nucleotides not matched to a gene: 5. CDR3 sequence: CASSSGQGRDEQFF. CDR3 bases: TGTGCCAGCAGCTCGGGACAGGGGAGGGATGAGCAGTTCTTC.

This clone has only one observation. The chain combines TRBV15 with TRBJ1-1, with no clear D. The V gene's germline CDR1 is LNHNV and CDR2 YYDKDF (reference sequence). V shed 5 bases and J shed 7 bases, with 14 bases lying between them. This CDR3 is 13 amino acids long. For the CDR3, the DNA is TGTGCCACCAGCCTCCAGCTCCGGGATGAAGCTTTCTTT. The encoded protein is CATSLQLRDEAFF. The variable domain in full, with the rest retrieved from reference TRBV15 and TRBJ1-1, is DAMVIQNPRYQVTQFGKPVTLSCSQTLNHNVMYWYQQKSSQAPKLLFHYYDKDFNNEADTPDNFQSRRPNTSFCFLDIRSPGLGDTAMYLCATSLQLRDEAFFGQGTRLTVV.

The genes are TRBV5-4 and TRBJ2-1, with 7 nucleotides matching TRBD2. The CDR3 is made up of 13 amino acids. V was pared by 4 bases and J by 8 bases, with 6 bases of the junction left unmatched. The germline gives CDR1 SGHNT, CDR2 YYREEE (reference sequence). The CDR3 region is CASSLTGGDEQFF. The CDR3 DNA follows: TGTGCCAGCAGCCTTACGGGGGGAGATGAGCAGTTCTTC. The full variable domain, completed using reference TRBV5-4 and TRBJ2-1, is ETGVTQSPTHLIKTRGQQVTLRCSSQSGHNTVSWYQQALGQGPQFIFQYYREEENGRGNFPPRFSGLQFPNYSSELNVNALELDDSALYLCASSLTGGDEQFFGPGTRLTVL.